This TCR beta chain was sequenced in a study of blood T cell repertoires in COVID-19. CDR1 is SGHKS, CDR2 YYEKEE, per germline (reference sequence). The CDR3 is made up of 16 amino acids. V dropped 3 bases and J dropped 6 bases, with 20 bases sitting between them. This clone has just one count. Produced via immunoSEQ multiplex PCR; TCRdb's table is partial and in-frame only. Seen here are around 60,000 clones, roughly 84% observed once, and the top ten hold around 3.9%. The receptor comes from a man in his 70s with acute or convalescent COVID-19. Sequenced sample: peripheral blood. The chain combines TRBV5-5 with TRBJ2-3, with D tentatively TRBD1 (5 bases). The CDR3 region has the DNA TGTGCCAGCAGCTATCAACTGACAGCTACGAGGGATACGCAGTATTTT. As protein: CASSYQLTATRDTQYF.